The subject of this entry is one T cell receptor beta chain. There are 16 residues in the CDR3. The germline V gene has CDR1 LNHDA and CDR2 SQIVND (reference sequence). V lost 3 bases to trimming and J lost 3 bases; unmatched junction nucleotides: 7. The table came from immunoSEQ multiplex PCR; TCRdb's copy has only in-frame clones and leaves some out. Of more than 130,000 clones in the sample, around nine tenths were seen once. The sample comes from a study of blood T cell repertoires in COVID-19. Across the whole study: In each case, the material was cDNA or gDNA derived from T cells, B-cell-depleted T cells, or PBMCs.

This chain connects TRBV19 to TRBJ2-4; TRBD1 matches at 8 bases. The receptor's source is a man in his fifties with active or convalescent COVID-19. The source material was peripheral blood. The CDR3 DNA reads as TGTGCCAGTAGTATGCATCAGGGGGCTGGCAAAAACATTCAGTACTTC. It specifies CASSMHQGAGKNIQYF. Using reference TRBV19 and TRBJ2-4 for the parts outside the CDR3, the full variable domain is DGGITQSPKYLFRKEGQNVTLSCEQNLNHDAMYWYRQDPGQGLRLIYYSQIVNDFQKGDIAEGYSVSREKKESFPLTVTSAQKNPTAFYLCASSMHQGAGKNIQYFGAGTRLSVL.